The clone carrying this T cell receptor (beta chain) was observed a handful of times. The target antigen is unknown. The sample comes from a study of T-cell reconstitution after alpha-beta-depleted transplantation in children. Preparation of the TCRbeta library used unique molecular identifiers. Using its own MiXCR run on the PCR reads, TCRdb lists one record per CDR3 protein. This table holds around 500,000 distinct CDR3 sequences, more than 20% found once. Findings and limits, study-wide: T-cell counts and diversity were attributed mostly to newly produced T cells one year after transplant. Reportedly, only several hundred clones from non-depleted graft cells drove alpha-beta T-cell counts at about two months.

Germline assignment: CDR1 DFQATT and CDR2 SNEGSKA (reference sequence). Between the trimmed V and J ends, which lost 3 bases and 3 bases, there was a span of 11 bases. The CDR3 contains 13 residues. Specimen: PBMCs, mostly from graft donor cells, collected 360 days after TCRalphabeta/CD19-depleted stem cell transplant. The V call is TRBV20-1, the J call TRBJ1-1, with D perhaps TRBD1 (6 bases). The source of this sequence is a boy in the first two years of life who had a stem cell transplant for acute myeloid leukemia, so the T cells may come from the graft donor. CDR3 residues: CSARGPGDTEAFF. The DNA for the CDR3 is TGCAGTGCTAGGGGTCCAGGGGACACTGAAGCTTTCTTT.